These T cell receptor beta chains were read from a single sample in a study of tumor-infiltrating lymphocytes in primary liver carcinoma. TCRdb independently ran MiXCR on the multiplex PCR reads; one entry per CDR3 protein. The table lists about 66,000 distinct CDR3 sequences, about two thirds of them singletons. Sequencing was performed on liver tumor tissue from sampling region 4. The receptors shown here come from a middle-aged man with primary liver carcinoma and hepatitis B virus infection. CDR3s include the opening cysteine and the closing phenylalanine or tryptophan. A D gene is named only where the DNA matches it firmly. Only some rows state a clone size, as once, few, many or a class for expanded clones.

J gene | D gene | clone size | V gene | CDR3 protein | CDR3 DNA
TRBJ2-4 | TRBD2 | . | TRBV28 | CASSFLTSGIAKNIQYF | TGTGCCAGCAGTTTTTTGACTAGCGGGATAGCCAAGAACATTCAGTACTTC
TRBJ2-3 | . | . | TRBV12-5 | CASGPEEGRTDTQYF | TGTGCTAGTGGTCCTGAAGAGGGACGCACGGATACGCAGTATTTT
TRBJ2-3 | TRBD2 | . | TRBV6-5 | CASSSLPLSGGTDKQYF | TGCGCCAGCAGTTCACTCCCCCTAAGCGGGGGGACAGATAAGCAGTATTTT
TRBJ1-1 | . | many | TRBV11-2 | CASSLGYTEASF | TGTGCCAGCAGCTTAGGGTACACTGAAGCTTCCTTT
TRBJ2-3 | . | once | TRBV7-8 | CASWVVDEDAQYF | TGTGCCAGTTGGGTAGTGGACGAGGATGCGCAGTATTTT
TRBJ2-5 | TRBD2 | many | TRBV11-2 | CASSQAPGGGKETQYF | TGTGCTAGCAGCCAAGCTCCCGGCGGGGGGAAGGAGACCCAGTACTTC
TRBJ2-7 | . | . | TRBV7-9 | CASSCTDYEQHF | TGTGCCAGCAGCTGTACAGATTACGAGCAGCACTTC
TRBJ2-2 | . | . | TRBV29-1 | CSVEGRGSGELFF | TGCAGCGTTGAAGGACGGGGGTCCGGGGAGCTGTTCTTT
TRBJ2-7 | TRBD1 | . | TRBV12-3/TRBV12-4 | CVSSPQGVHPYDQYF | TGTGTCAGCAGTCCACAGGGGGTTCACCCCTACGACCAGTACTTC
TRBJ1-2 | . | . | TRBV4-3 | CASSQERDGAIYGYTF | TGCGCCAGCAGCCAGGAAAGGGACGGAGCTATTTATGGCTACACCTTC
TRBJ2-5 | . | . | TRBV11-2 | CASSLVRGRLQETQYF | TGTGCCAGCAGCTTGGTCCGGGGCCGCTTGCAGGAGACCCAGTACTTC
TRBJ2-2 | . | . | TRBV7-6 | CASSLGSNTGKLFF | TGTGCCAGCAGCCTGGGGTCGAACACCGGGAAGCTGTTTTTT
TRBJ2-7 | . | many | TRBV2 | CASSGGGYEQYF | TGTGCCAGCAGTGGTGGGGGCTACGAGCAGTACTTC
TRBJ1-4 | TRBD1 | medium-sized | TRBV6-1 | CASSVQGVTNEKLFF | TGTGCCAGCAGTGTTCAGGGGGTGACTAATGAAAAACTGTTTTTT
TRBJ2-2 | . | . | TRBV11-2 | CASSLTLGGANTWGLFF | TGTGCCAGCAGCCTAACATTAGGAGGGGCGAACACCTGGGGGCTGTTTTTT
TRBJ2-7 | . | few | TRBV6-1 | CASSEWVGEQYF | TGTGCCAGCAGTGAATGGGTAGGCGAGCAGTACTTC
TRBJ2-6 | TRBD1 | . | TRBV4-1 | CTSSQPGQGVGGANVLTF | TGCACCAGCAGCCAACCGGGACAGGGTGTCGGAGGGGCCAACGTCCTGACTTTC
TRBJ2-2 | . | . | TRBV11-2 | CASSYAVSNTGELFF | TGTGCCAGCAGCTATGCAGTATCGAACACCGGGGAGCTGTTTTTT
TRBJ2-5 | . | . | TRBV29-1 | CSGIQETEETQYF | TGCAGTGGCATACAGGAGACGGAAGAGACCCAGTACTTC
TRBJ2-2 | . | many | TRBV11-2 | CASSTDSDTGELFF | TGTGCCAGCAGCACAGACTCGGACACCGGGGAGCTGTTTTTT
TRBJ2-5 | . | . | TRBV4-3 | CASSQAASERTGENQYF | TGCGCCAGCAGCCAAGCGGCTAGCGAGAGGACTGGTGAGAACCAGTACTTC
TRBJ2-1 | TRBD2 | . | TRBV5-4 | CASVQGGSSYNEQFF | TGTGCCAGCGTCCAAGGCGGGAGCTCCTACAATGAGCAGTTCTTC
TRBJ2-1 | . | . | TRBV4-2 | CTNSLTRGTSPNEQFF | TGTACCAACAGCCTCACACGCGGGACTTCCCCTAATGAGCAGTTCTTC
TRBJ2-2 | . | . | TRBV11-2 | CASNLALGGVNTWEPFF | TGTGCTAGCAACTTAGCATTAGGAGGGGTGAACACCTGGGAGCCGTTCTTT
TRBJ2-1 | . | . | TRBV5-4 | CASSHVGLGYNEQFF | TGTGCCAGCAGCCACGTCGGGCTCGGGTACAATGAGCAGTTCTTC
TRBJ2-1 | TRBD2 | . | TRBV11-2 | CASTLELLAGMHEHFF | TGTGCCAGCACCTTAGAGCTCCTAGCGGGAATGCATGAGCACTTCTTC
TRBJ2-1 | TRBD2 | many | TRBV11-2 | CAGGGVYNEQFF | TGTGCCGGGGGGGGAGTATACAATGAGCAGTTCTTC
TRBJ2-7 | TRBD1 | . | TRBV5-1 | CASSQETGALEQYF | TGCGCCAGCAGCCAGGAGACAGGGGCCCTCGAGCAGTACTTC
TRBJ2-5 | . | . | TRBV10-3 | CAISESDSATQYF | TGTGCCATCAGTGAGAGTGACTCGGCGACCCAGTACTTC
TRBJ1-5 | . | . | TRBV4-2 | CASSQDARTNQPQHF | TGTGCCAGCAGCCAAGATGCCAGAACCAATCAGCCCCAGCATTTT
TRBJ2-2 | TRBD2 | . | TRBV6-1 | CASGGLAVTGKLYF | TGTGCCAGCGGGGGACTAGCGGTGACCGGGAAGCTGTATTTT
TRBJ1-1 | . | . | TRBV11-2 | CASSLVKRDTEAFF | TGTGCCAGCAGCTTAGTCAAGAGGGACACTGAAGCTTTCTTT
TRBJ2-2 | TRBD2 | . | TRBV5-4 | CASSLNGGRLGRELFF | TGTGCCAGCAGCTTGAACGGCGGGAGACTGGGCAGGGAGCTGTTTTTT
TRBJ2-7 | TRBD1 | . | TRBV5-1 | CPSSLVQGAHEQYF | TGCCCCAGCAGCTTGGTGCAGGGGGCTCACGAGCAGTACTTC
TRBJ2-3 | TRBD1 | few | TRBV11-2 | CASNPPGGRGTDTQYF | TGTGCCAGCAACCCGCCAGGGGGCAGGGGCACAGATACGCAGTATTTT
TRBJ2-7 | TRBD2 | few | TRBV6-1 | CASTSSGSLTYEHYF | TGTGCCAGCACGAGTAGCGGGAGCCTTACCTACGAGCACTACTTC
TRBJ2-5 | . | many | TRBV11-2 | CASSLDFLETQYF | TGTGCCAGCAGCTTAGATTTTCTGGAGACCCAGTACTTC
TRBJ1-5 | TRBD1 | . | TRBV4-2 | CASSQDVGGNQPQHF | TGTGCCAGCAGCCAAGATGTAGGGGGCAATCAGCCCCAGCATTTC
TRBJ2-2 | . | . | TRBV6-1 | CASIDGSGGTGELVF | TGTGCCAGCATTGATGGGTCCGGAGGCACCGGGGAGTTGGTTTTT
TRBJ2-7 | . | . | TRBV10-3 | CAVSEGNLKDEQCF | TGTGCCGTCAGTGAGGGGAATCTTAAGGATGAGCAGTGCTTC
TRBJ2-1 | TRBD2 | many | TRBV4-1 | CASPRGVAGGRSEQFF | TGCGCCAGCCCCAGAGGGGTAGCGGGAGGGCGTAGTGAGCAGTTCTTC
TRBJ2-7 | TRBD1 | once | TRBV4-3 | CASSRETGYERYF | TGCGCCAGCAGCCGGGAGACAGGGTACGAGCGCTACTTC
TRBJ2-7 | . | . | TRBV29-1 | CSVLELSSYEQYF | TGCAGCGTTCTCGAACTAAGCTCCTACGAGCAGTACTTC
TRBJ2-5 | . | . | TRBV6-1 | CVSSEAVGSQGTQYF | TGTGTCAGCAGTGAAGCGGTGGGCAGCCAAGGGACCCAGTACTTC
TRBJ2-1 | . | . | TRBV29-1 | CSVRQGGSEQFF | TGTAGCGTCCGACAGGGAGGCAGTGAGCAGTTTTTC
TRBJ1-2 | . | . | TRBV12-3/TRBV12-4 | CASNRREAYDYTF | TGTGCCAGCAATCGCAGGGAGGCCTATGACTACACCTTC
TRBJ2-3 | . | . | TRBV10-2 | CASSERPYSNQPQYF | TGTGCCAGCAGTGAACGGCCCTATAGCAATCAGCCCCAGTATTTT
TRBJ2-2 | . | . | TRBV11-2 | CASSPYPGVFTEELFF | TGTGCCAGCAGTCCGTATCCCGGGGTTTTTACCGAGGAACTGTTTTTT
TRBJ2-7 | . | few | TRBV29-1 | CSVGDPGGSSYEQYF | TGCAGTGTTGGAGATCCAGGAGGGAGCTCCTACGAGCAGTACTTC
TRBJ2-3 | TRBD2 | . | TRBV4-1 | CASSQGIHREGRDTQYF | TGCGCCAGCAGCCAAGGTATCCACCGGGAGGGCCGAGATACGCAGTATTTT
TRBJ2-6 | . | . | TRBV6-5 | CASSYFLTGANVLTF | TGTGCCAGTAGTTATTTCCTCACTGGGGCCAACGTCCTGACTTTC
TRBJ1-2 | TRBD1 | . | TRBV12-3/TRBV12-4 | CASTDWTGINYRYTF | TGTGCCAGTACAGACTGGACAGGGATTAACTATCGCTACACCTTC
TRBJ2-6 | . | few | TRBV12-3/TRBV12-4 | CASSRTRLVPGRASGANVLTF | TGTGCCAGCAGTCGGACCCGACTAGTCCCCGGTCGGGCCTCTGGGGCCAACGTCCTGACTTTC
TRBJ2-1 | . | . | TRBV5-5 | CASSPEQGSYSERFF | TGTGCCAGCAGCCCTGAACAGGGTTCCTACAGTGAGCGGTTCTTC
TRBJ1-2 | . | . | TRBV4-1 | CASSQGRRSHGYTF | TGCGCCAGCAGCCAAGGACGTCGGAGCCATGGCTACACCTTC
TRBJ2-5 | . | few | TRBV28 | CASSLHRGNQETQYF | TGTGCCAGCAGTCTCCATAGGGGGAACCAAGAGACCCAGTACTTC
TRBJ2-1 | . | . | TRBV11-2 | CASSLKGAYEQFF | TGTGCCAGCAGCTTAAAAGGTGCCTATGAGCAGTTCTTC